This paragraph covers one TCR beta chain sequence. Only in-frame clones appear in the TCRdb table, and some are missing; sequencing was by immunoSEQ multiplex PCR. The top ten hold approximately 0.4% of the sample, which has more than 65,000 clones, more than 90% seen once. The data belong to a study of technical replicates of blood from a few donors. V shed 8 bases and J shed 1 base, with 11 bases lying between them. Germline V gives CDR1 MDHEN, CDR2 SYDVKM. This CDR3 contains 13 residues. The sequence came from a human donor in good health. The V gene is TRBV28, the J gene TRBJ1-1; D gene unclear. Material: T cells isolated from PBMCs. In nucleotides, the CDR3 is TGTGCCAGCTATCCTTACAGGAACACTGAAGCTTTCTTT. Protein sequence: CASYPYRNTEAFF.